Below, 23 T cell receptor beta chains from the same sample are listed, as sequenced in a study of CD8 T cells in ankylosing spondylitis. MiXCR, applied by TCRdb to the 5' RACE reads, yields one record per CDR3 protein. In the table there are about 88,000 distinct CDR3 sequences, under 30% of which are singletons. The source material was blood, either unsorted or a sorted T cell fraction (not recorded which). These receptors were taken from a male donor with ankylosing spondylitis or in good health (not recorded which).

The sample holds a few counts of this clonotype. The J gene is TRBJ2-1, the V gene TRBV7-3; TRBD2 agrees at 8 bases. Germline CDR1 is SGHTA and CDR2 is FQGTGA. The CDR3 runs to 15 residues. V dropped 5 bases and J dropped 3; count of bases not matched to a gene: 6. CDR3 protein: CASSPSGGLYNEQFF. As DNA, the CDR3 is TGTGCCAGCAGCCCGAGCGGGGGCCTCTACAATGAGCAGTTCTTC.

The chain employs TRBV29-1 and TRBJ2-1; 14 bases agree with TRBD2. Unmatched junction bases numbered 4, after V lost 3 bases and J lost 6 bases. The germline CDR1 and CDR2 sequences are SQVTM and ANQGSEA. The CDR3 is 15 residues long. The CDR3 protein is CSVEEGTSGGNEQFF. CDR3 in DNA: TGCAGCGTTGAGGAAGGGACTAGCGGGGGCAATGAGCAGTTCTTC.

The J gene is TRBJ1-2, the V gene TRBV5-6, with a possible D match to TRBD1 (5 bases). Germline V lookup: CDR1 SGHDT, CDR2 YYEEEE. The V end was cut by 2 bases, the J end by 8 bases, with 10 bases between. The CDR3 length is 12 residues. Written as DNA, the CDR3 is TGTGCCAGCAGCTTTTCAGGGTACGGCTACACCTTC. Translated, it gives CASSFSGYGYTF.

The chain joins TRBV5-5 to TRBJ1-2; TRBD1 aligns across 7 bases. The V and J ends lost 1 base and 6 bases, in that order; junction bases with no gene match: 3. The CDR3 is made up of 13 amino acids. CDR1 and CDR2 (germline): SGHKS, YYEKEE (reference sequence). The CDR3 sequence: CASSLPGGDGYTF. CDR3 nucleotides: TGTGCCAGCAGCTTGCCAGGGGGAGATGGCTACACCTTC. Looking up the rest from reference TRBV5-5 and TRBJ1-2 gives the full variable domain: DAGVTQSPTHLIKTRGQQVTLRCSPISGHKSVSWYQQVLGQGPQFIFQYYEKEERGRGNFPDRFSARQFPNYSSELNVNALLLGDSALYLCASSLPGGDGYTFGSGTRLTVV.

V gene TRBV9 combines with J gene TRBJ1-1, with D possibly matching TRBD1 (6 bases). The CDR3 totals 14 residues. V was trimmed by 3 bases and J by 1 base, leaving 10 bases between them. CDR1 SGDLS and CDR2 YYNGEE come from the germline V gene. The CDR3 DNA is TGTGCCAGCAGCGGCCACAGGGAGAACACTGAAGCTTTCTTT. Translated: CASSGHRENTEAFF.

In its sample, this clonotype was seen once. CDR3 protein: CASSFYSRRYNEQFF. Here the CDR3 DNA reads TGTGCCAGCAGCTTTTATTCCAGGAGGTACAATGAGCAGTTCTTC. The V and J genes are TRBV5-6 and TRBJ2-1; maybe TRBD2 (5 bases). Between the trimmed V and J ends, which lost 2 bases and 4 bases, there was a span of 13 bases. The CDR3 length is 15 residues. Germline CDR1 SGHDT, CDR2 YYEEEE.

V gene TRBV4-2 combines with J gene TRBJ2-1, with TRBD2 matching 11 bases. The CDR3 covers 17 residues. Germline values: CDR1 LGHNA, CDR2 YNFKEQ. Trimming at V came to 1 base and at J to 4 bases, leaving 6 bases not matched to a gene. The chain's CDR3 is CASSQVLAGGPYNEQFF. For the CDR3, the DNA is TGTGCCAGCAGCCAAGTTTTAGCGGGAGGGCCATACAATGAGCAGTTCTTC.

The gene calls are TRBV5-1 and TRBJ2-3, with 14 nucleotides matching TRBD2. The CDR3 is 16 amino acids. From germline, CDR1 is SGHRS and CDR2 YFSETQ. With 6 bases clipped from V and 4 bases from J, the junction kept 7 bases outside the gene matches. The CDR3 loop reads CASIIGTSGRSDTQYF. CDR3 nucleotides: TGCGCCAGCATAATAGGGACTAGCGGGAGATCAGATACGCAGTATTTT. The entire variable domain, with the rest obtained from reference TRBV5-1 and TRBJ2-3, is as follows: KAGVTQTPRYLIKTRGQQVTLSCSPISGHRSVSWYQQTPGQGLQFLFEYFSETQRNKGNFPGRFSGRQFSNSRSEMNVSTLELGDSALYLCASIIGTSGRSDTQYFGPGTRLTVL.

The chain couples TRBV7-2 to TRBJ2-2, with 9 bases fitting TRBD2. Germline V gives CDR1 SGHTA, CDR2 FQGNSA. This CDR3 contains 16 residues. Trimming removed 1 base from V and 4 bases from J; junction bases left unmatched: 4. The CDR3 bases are TGTGCCAGCAGCTTAGTGGCGGGGGGGCTCACCGGGGAGCTGTTTTTT. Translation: CASSLVAGGLTGELFF. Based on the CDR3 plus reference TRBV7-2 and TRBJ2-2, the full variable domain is GAGVSQSPSNKVTEKGKDVELRCDPISGHTALYWYRQSLGQGLEFLIYFQGNSAPDKSGLPSDRFSAERTGGSVSTLTIQRTQQEDSAVYLCASSLVAGGLTGELFFGEGSRLTVL.

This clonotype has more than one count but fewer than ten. CDR3 residues: CASSLGQNSYGYTF. The DNA for the CDR3 is TGCGCCAGCAGCTTGGGACAGAACAGCTATGGCTACACCTTC. The V and J genes are TRBV5-1 and TRBJ1-2; weak D call: TRBD1 (5 bases). Germline CDR1 and CDR2: SGHRS and YFSETQ. There are 14 residues in the CDR3. V lost 0 bases to trimming and J lost 4 bases, with 10 bases between them.

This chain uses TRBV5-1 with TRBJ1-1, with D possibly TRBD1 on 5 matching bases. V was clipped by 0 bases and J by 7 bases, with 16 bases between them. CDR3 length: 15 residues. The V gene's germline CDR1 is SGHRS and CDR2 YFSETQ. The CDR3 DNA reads TGCGCCAGCAGCTTGGACGGACAAAACCCAATTGAAGCTTTCTTT. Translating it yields CASSLDGQNPIEAFF.

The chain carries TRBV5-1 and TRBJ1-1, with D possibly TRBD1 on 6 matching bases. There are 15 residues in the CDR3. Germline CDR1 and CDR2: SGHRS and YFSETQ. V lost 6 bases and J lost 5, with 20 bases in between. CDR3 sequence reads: CASTTYGGWGTEAFF. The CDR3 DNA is TGCGCCAGCACAACCTACGGGGGCTGGGGGACTGAAGCTTTCTTT.

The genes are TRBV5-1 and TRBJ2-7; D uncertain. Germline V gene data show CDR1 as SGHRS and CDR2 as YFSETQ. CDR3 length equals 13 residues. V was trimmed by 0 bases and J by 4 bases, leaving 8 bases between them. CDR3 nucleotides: TGCGCCAGCAGCTTGGCAACGGGTTACGAGCAGTACTTC. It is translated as CASSLATGYEQYF.

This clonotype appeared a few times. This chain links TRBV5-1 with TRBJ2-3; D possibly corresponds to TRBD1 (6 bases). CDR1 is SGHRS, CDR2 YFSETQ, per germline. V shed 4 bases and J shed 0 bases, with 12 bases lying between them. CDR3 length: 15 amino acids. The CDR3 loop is CASSTRQVSTDTQYF. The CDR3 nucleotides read TGCGCCAGCAGCACCAGACAGGTCAGCACAGATACGCAGTATTTT.

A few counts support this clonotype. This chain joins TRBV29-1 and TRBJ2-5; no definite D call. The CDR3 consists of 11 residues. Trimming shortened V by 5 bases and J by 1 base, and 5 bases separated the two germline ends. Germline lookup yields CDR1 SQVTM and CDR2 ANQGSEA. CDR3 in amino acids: CSVRPQETQYF. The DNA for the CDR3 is TGCAGCGTTAGGCCCCAAGAGACCCAGTACTTC.

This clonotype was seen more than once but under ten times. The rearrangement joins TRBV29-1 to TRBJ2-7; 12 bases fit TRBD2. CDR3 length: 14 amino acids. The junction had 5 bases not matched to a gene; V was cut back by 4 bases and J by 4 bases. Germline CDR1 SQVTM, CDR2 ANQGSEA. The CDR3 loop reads CSVVLAGGVYEQYF. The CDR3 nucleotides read TGCAGCGTTGTACTAGCGGGAGGCGTGTACGAGCAGTACTTC.

The CDR3 DNA reads TGTGCCAGCAGTCCCTACACTGAAGCTTTCTTT. This translates into CASSPYTEAFF. J is TRBJ1-1 and V is TRBV6-6, with no clear D. V was trimmed by 5 bases and J by 3 bases, leaving 4 bases between them. The CDR3 is made up of 11 amino acids. Germline CDR1 is MNHNY and CDR2 is SVGAGI (reference sequence).

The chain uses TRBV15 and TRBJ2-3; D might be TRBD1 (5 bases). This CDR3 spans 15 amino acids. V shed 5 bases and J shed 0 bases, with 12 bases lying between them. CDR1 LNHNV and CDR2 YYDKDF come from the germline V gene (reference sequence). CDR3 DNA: TGTGCCACCAGCTCGATAGGACACAGCACAGATACGCAGTATTTT. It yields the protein CATSSIGHSTDTQYF.

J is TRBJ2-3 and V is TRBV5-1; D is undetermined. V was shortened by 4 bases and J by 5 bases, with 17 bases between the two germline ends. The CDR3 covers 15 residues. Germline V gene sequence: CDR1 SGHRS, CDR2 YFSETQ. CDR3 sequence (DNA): TGCGCCAGCAGCCTCGACGGTGCCCCAGGAGATACGCAGTATTTT. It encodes CASSLDGAPGDTQYF.

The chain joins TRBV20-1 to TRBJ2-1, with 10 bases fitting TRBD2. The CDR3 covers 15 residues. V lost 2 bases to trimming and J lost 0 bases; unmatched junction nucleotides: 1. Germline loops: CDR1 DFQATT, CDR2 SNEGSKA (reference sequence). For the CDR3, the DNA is TGCAGTGCTAGACGACTAGCGGGCTCCTACAATGAGCAGTTCTTC. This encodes CSARRLAGSYNEQFF.

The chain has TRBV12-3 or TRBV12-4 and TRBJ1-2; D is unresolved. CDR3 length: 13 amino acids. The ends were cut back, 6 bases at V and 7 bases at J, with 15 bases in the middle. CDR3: CASRPSGLGGYTF. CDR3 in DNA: TGTGCCAGCAGACCCAGCGGCTTGGGTGGCTACACCTTC.

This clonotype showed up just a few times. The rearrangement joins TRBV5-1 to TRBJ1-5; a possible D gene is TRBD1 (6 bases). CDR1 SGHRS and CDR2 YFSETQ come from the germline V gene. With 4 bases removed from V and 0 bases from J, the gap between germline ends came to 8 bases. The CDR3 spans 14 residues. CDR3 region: CASSADSSNQPQHF. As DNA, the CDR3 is TGCGCCAGCAGCGCGGACAGTAGCAATCAGCCCCAGCATTTT.

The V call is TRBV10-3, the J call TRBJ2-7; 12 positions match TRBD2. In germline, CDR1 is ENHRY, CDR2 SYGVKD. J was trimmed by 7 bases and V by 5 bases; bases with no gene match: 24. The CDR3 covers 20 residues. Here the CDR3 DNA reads TGTGCCATCAGTACTGACCTTACGTCGACTAGCGGGAGTGGATTCGGGGAGCAGTACTTC. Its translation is CAISTDLTSTSGSGFGEQYF.